These T cell receptor beta chains were read from a single sample in a study of blood T cell repertoires in COVID-19. Here immunoSEQ multiplex PCR was the method, and the copy in TCRdb shows in-frame clones only, minus some. The sample yields 270,000 or so clones, approximately 81% seen once. Sequenced sample: peripheral blood. These receptors originate from a woman in her fifties or sixties with active or convalescent COVID-19. Both conserved end residues are part of each CDR3. A D gene is named only where the DNA matches it firmly.

D,V,J,CDR3,DNA
-,TRBV3-1/TRBV3-2,TRBJ2-1,CASSQVEEEQFF,TGTGCCAGCAGCCAAGTAGAGGAGGAGCAGTTCTTC
-,TRBV19,TRBJ1-5,CASRRQDSNQPQHF,TGTGCCAGTAGACGACAGGATAGCAATCAGCCCCAGCATTTT
-,TRBV28,TRBJ1-2,CASLLGAGANYGYTF,TGTGCCAGTCTACTTGGGGCAGGGGCTAACTATGGCTACACCTTC
TRBD1,TRBV9,TRBJ2-5,CASSVAGTGGQETQYF,TGTGCCAGCAGCGTAGCGGGGACAGGGGGCCAAGAGACCCAGTACTTC
TRBD2,TRBV7-2,TRBJ2-5,CASSLSGGGMPQETQYF,TGTGCCAGCAGCTTATCCGGCGGGGGAATGCCCCAAGAGACCCAGTACTTC
TRBD1,TRBV19,TRBJ1-1,CASSGRPGQGAEAFF,TGTGCCAGTAGTGGACGCCCAGGACAGGGGGCCGAAGCTTTCTTT
TRBD2,TRBV11-2,TRBJ2-3,CASSLESGGITDTQYF,TGTGCCAGCAGCTTAGAGAGCGGGGGGATCACAGATACGCAGTATTTT
TRBD2,TRBV11-2,TRBJ2-1,CASSPSGGDSNEQFF,TGTGCCAGCAGCCCTAGCGGGGGGGACTCCAATGAGCAGTTCTTC
TRBD1,TRBV6-5,TRBJ2-7,CASTLRQGGEQYF,TGTGCCAGCACCCTTAGACAGGGGGGAGAGCAGTACTTC
TRBD1,TRBV29-1,TRBJ1-2,CSVGSAGGYGYTF,TGCAGCGTAGGCAGCGCAGGGGGCTATGGCTACACCTTC